This TCR beta chain stems from a study of T cell responses to AZD1222 COVID-19 vaccine. Whole-study findings and limits: The CD4 TCRs associated with vaccination extended across spike and predominated at 160-218 and 743-854. The number of AZD1222 recipients seropositive at baseline was only 6 or 7. Nearly half of spike-specific TCRs reportedly go after variant regions that carry no mutations.

Generated by immunoSEQ multiplex PCR, the TCRdb table keeps only in-frame clones and is missing some. The repertoire consists of some 160,000 clones, with roughly 92% occurring once and the leading ten covering over 1.5%. Worth noting for this clone: Its specificity is unknown.

This specimen was peripheral blood, taken on day 0 of AZD1222 vaccination. This receptor was identified in an adult in good health.

CDR3 nucleotides: TGTGCCAGCAGCCAAACGTTAGCGGGGGGGCAGAATGAGCAGTTCTTC. Its protein is CASSQTLAGGQNEQFF. V and J are TRBV4-2 and TRBJ2-1; 11 bases are shared with TRBD2. CDR3 length equals 16 residues. V shed 2 bases and J 7 bases; nucleotides not matched to a gene: 7. Germline V gene sequence: CDR1 LGHNA, CDR2 YNFKEQ.